These T cell receptor beta chains were read from a single sample in a study of technical replicates of blood from a few donors. Data came from immunoSEQ multiplex PCR; TCRdb stores just in-frame clones and leaves some out. The repertoire holds more than 65,000 clones, with approximately 96% as singletons. Sample: T cells isolated from PBMCs. These TCRs come from a human donor in good health. CDR3s include the opening cysteine and the closing phenylalanine or tryptophan. Fields, in order: CDR3 protein, D gene, V gene. The D gene is left open where the match is weak.

CDR3 protein: CASTPRGYSNQPQHF
D gene: NA
V gene: TRBV6-5

CDR3 protein: CASSEAFQGLYYEQYF
D gene: NA
V gene: TRBV6-1

CDR3 protein: CASSFDRRRDEQYF
D gene: NA
V gene: TRBV5-8

CDR3 protein: CASSRLTTGASYGYTF
D gene: TRBD1
V gene: TRBV18

CDR3 protein: CAITKDRGRDTQYF
D gene: TRBD1
V gene: TRBV10-3

CDR3 protein: CASSRRDRTNTGELFF
D gene: NA
V gene: TRBV14

CDR3 protein: CASSVRLGRGTEAFF
D gene: NA
V gene: TRBV21-1

CDR3 protein: CSVDSGERPDTQYF
D gene: NA
V gene: TRBV29-1

CDR3 protein: CASSDPLAGSYEQYF
D gene: TRBD2
V gene: TRBV28

CDR3 protein: CASSGDRASGRDTGYEQYF
D gene: TRBD2
V gene: TRBV7-9